This T cell receptor beta chain comes out of a study of T cells expressing NK-cell markers. Germline V gene lookup returns CDR1 SGHKS and CDR2 YYEKEE (reference sequence). CDR3 length: 14 amino acids. The authors generated TCR beta cDNA through 5'RACE template switching with UMIs. After re-calling the 5' RACE reads, TCRdb lists one entry per CDR3 protein, DNA absent. The sample data list roughly 450,000 distinct CDR3 sequences. This rearrangement joins TRBV5-5 to TRBJ2-2. The receptor's source is a woman aged 50 to 60 in good health. The sample comprised blood T cells: a sorted CD56 or NKG2C T cell subset, CD4+ or CD8+ T cells, or bulk PBMC T cells (not recorded which). The CDR3: CASTDKLDTGELFF.